The entry below describes one T cell receptor beta chain. What it binds is unknown. The assay was immunoSEQ multiplex PCR, and TCRdb's table has in-frame clones only and misses some. The data show about 130,000 clones, with approximately 90% seen just once and over 5% held by the top ten. It was the roughly 120-subject validation cohort, separate from the roughly 700-subject first cohort, to which the donors belonged. The sample comes from a study of cytomegalovirus exposure and HLA in healthy donors. CDR1 MDHEN and CDR2 SYDVKM come from the germline V gene. This CDR3 region has 13 residues. V lost 5 bases, J lost 2 bases, and 10 bases lay in between. Whole-study findings and limits: Altogether, more than 150 TCR beta chains were recorded as cytomegalovirus-associated. Accounts indicate the classifier identified cytomegalovirus status with strong specificity and sensitivity. Rare TCR sequences dominated, though some public TCRs recurred in many donors.

Sequencing was done on a sample of PBMCs. The chain links TRBV28 to TRBJ2-7; no reliable D call. The clonotype comes from a woman between 25 and 40 years old in good health and CMV-seropositive. The CDR3 loop is CASSRRHPYEQYF. Here the CDR3 DNA reads TGTGCCAGCAGTAGGCGACATCCCTACGAGCAGTACTTC.